A single sample is the source of the 5 T cell receptor beta chains below, sequenced in a study of T-cell reconstitution after alpha-beta-depleted transplantation in children. Preparing the TCRbeta library involved the use of unique molecular identifiers. TCRdb fed the PCR reads into MiXCR, producing one record per CDR3 protein. The sample has about 340,000 distinct CDR3 sequences, around 10% seen once. The material sequenced was PBMCs from the stem cell graft donor, taken from the stem cell graft. The receptors were gathered from a human donor who donated a stem cell graft to a child with acute lymphoblastic leukemia.

This clonotype was found many times. The chain joins TRBV4-1 to TRBJ2-1; 11 bases map to TRBD2. V was clipped by 4 bases and J by 4 bases; unmatched bases: 12. The germline V gene has CDR1 MGHRA and CDR2 YSYEKL. The CDR3 runs 18 residues. CDR3 residues: CASSPTNLAGGPYNEQFF. The DNA of the CDR3 is TGCGCCAGCAGCCCCACAAATTTAGCGGGAGGGCCTTACAATGAGCAGTTCTTC.

The chain is built from TRBV7-9 and TRBJ1-5; no firm D call. V was trimmed by 5 bases and J by 7 bases, leaving 15 bases between them. CDR1 and CDR2 from the germline V gene are SEHNR and FQNEAQ (reference sequence). This CDR3 has 14 amino acids. CDR3 DNA: TGTGCCAGCAGCAAAGAAAGGGAAGGACAGCCCCAGCATTTT. Translated, it gives CASSKEREGQPQHF.

This clonotype has at least ten counts. The chain employs TRBV7-2 and TRBJ2-5; no reliable D call. Trimming took off 5 bases at V and 5 bases at J, with 9 bases between the two ends. The CDR3 spans 12 residues. Germline CDR1 reads SGHTA; CDR2 reads FQGNSA. CDR3: CASSQFSETQYF. The CDR3 coding sequence is TGTGCCAGCAGCCAGTTCTCGGAGACCCAGTACTTC.

This clonotype came up a few times. This rearrangement joins TRBV27 to TRBJ2-2; TRBD2 matches at 8 bases. The germline V gene encodes CDR1 MNHEY and CDR2 SMNVEV (reference sequence). The length of the CDR3 is 16 residues. Trimming cost V 8 bases and J 2 bases; bases outside gene matches: 10. The CDR3 here is CASPPTAGGNTGELFF. The CDR3 DNA sequence: TGTGCCAGCCCCCCGACGGCGGGGGGAAACACCGGGGAGCTGTTTTTT.

The sample holds a few counts of this clonotype. The CDR3 DNA reads as TGTGCCAGCAGTGTATTTGGGGAGACCCAGTACTTC. Its protein product is CASSVFGETQYF. The rearrangement links TRBV25-1 to TRBJ2-5; D gene unclear. V lost 4 bases to trimming and J lost 5 bases, with 8 bases between them. Germline loops: CDR1 MGHDK, CDR2 SYGVNS. This CDR3 has 12 amino acids.